The TCR beta chain described here comes from a study of T cell responses to AZD1222 COVID-19 vaccine. Study-level points and caveats: Unmutated variant regions are reportedly targeted by nearly half of spike-specific TCRs. Clonal diversity may have been underestimated, and the donors were mostly white British, with more females than males.

This clone was seen once. Its antigen is currently unknown. Data came from immunoSEQ multiplex PCR; TCRdb stores just in-frame clones and leaves some out. The table lists about 140,000 clones, around 90% of them singletons. The CDR3 has 15 residues. With 5 bases removed from V and 5 bases from J, the gap between germline ends came to 15 bases. CDR1 and CDR2 from the germline V gene are MNHEY and SVGAGI. The origin of this receptor is an adult in good health. This sample comprised peripheral blood, obtained on day 0 of AZD1222 vaccination. V is TRBV6-5 and J is TRBJ2-2, with TRBD2 as a possible D gene (5 bases). CDR3 bases: TGTGCCAGCAGTCCGGGATCCTCTCGGACCGGGGAGCTGTTTTTT. Translation: CASSPGSSRTGELFF.